This TCR beta chain was recovered during a study of cytomegalovirus exposure and HLA in healthy donors. About the research overall: The 90 to 150 validation repertoires, a later analysis reported, used the same platform as the roughly 730 repertoires from the first cohort.

CDR3 length equals 15 residues. Trimming shortened V by 1 base and J by 0 bases, and 10 bases separated the two germline ends. The germline gives CDR1 MGHRA, CDR2 YSYEKL. From the roughly 120-subject validation cohort, which was separate from the roughly 690-subject first cohort, the donors were drawn. TCRdb's table, derived via immunoSEQ multiplex PCR, lists solely in-frame clones and lacks some. The profile covers some 90,000 clones, with approximately 96% appearing a single time and around 0.78% taken by the ten largest. A word on this clone: As yet, its antigen is unknown.

Study-wide results and limits: Cytomegalovirus-associated TCR beta chains were listed, numbering roughly 150. Reports showed the classifier diagnosing cytomegalovirus status with high specificity and sensitivity.

The source of this sequence is a man aged 18-30 years in good health and CMV-seronegative. The V call is TRBV4-1, the J call TRBJ2-7; tentatively, D is TRBD1 (6 bases). Sequenced sample: PBMCs. The CDR3 spells CASSQVTGSSYEQYF. CDR3 nucleotide sequence: TGCGCCAGCAGCCAAGTCACAGGGAGCTCCTACGAGCAGTACTTC.